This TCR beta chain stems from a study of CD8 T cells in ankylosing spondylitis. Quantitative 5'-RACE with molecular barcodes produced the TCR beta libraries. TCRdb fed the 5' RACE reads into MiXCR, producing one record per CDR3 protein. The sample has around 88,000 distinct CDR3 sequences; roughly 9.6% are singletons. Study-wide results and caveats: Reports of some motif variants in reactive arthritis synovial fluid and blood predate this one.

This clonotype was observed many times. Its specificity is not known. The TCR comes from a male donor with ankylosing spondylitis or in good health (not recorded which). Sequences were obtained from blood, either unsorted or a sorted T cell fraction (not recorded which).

The DNA for the CDR3 is TGTGCCAGCAGTTTCCCGGGGAGCCAGGGCGGATTGCAGTACTTC. It is translated as CASSFPGSQGGLQYF. The chain uses TRBV28 and TRBJ2-7, with D perhaps given as TRBD1 or TRBD2 (5 bases each). V gave up 3 bases and J gave up 9 bases, with 21 bases separating them. Germline CDR1 MDHEN, CDR2 SYDVKM. The CDR3 spans 15 residues.